Listed here are 26 T cell receptor beta chains from one sample, sequenced in a study of CD8 T cells in ankylosing spondylitis. Study-level points and caveats: A TCR beta motif made of under 10 highly homologous variants seemed typical of ankylosing spondylitis blood.

TCRdb re-derived calls from the 5' RACE reads in MiXCR, one entry per CDR3 protein. The table records 200,000 to 250,000 distinct CDR3 sequences, approximately 20% of them present only once. No antigen has been identified for these receptors. Sequencing used blood, either unsorted or a sorted T cell fraction (not recorded which). The receptors here all came from a male donor with ankylosing spondylitis.

This clonotype was counted many times. This chain connects TRBV12-3 or TRBV12-4 to TRBJ2-5; the D gene is possibly TRBD2 (5 bases). This CDR3 comprises 12 residues. Trimming removed 9 bases from V and 3 bases from J, with 11 bases in between. This CDR3 reads CASRRTEETQYF. The CDR3 DNA is TGTGCCAGTAGACGGACTGAAGAGACCCAGTACTTC.

The genes are TRBV29-1 and TRBJ1-2; D gene uncertain. The CDR3 runs to 14 residues. CDR1 and CDR2 (germline): SQVTM, ANQGSEA. Trimming took off 0 bases at V and 7 bases at J, with 15 bases between the two ends. The CDR3 spells CSVEDNSHRTGYTF. The CDR3 nucleotides are TGCAGCGTTGAAGATAACAGTCATCGAACTGGCTACACCTTC.

The V gene is TRBV20-1, the J gene TRBJ1-5, with 9 bases identical to TRBD1. The length of the CDR3 is 14 residues. The V segment lost 6 bases and the J segment 7 bases; nucleotides outside the gene matches: 10. CDR1 is DFQATT, CDR2 SNEGSKA, per germline (reference sequence). CDR3 sequence (DNA): TGCAGTGCGCCAACAGGGGGCGCAGGACAGCCCCAGCATTTT. Residues: CSAPTGGAGQPQHF.

This clonotype was detected ten times or more. The CDR3 loop is CSARDQGPEQFF. Here the CDR3 DNA reads TGCAGTGCTAGAGATCAAGGACCTGAGCAGTTCTTC. The chain is built from TRBV20-1 and TRBJ2-1, with D uncertain. CDR3 length equals 12 residues. V lost 0 bases and J lost 9, with 9 bases in between. Germline lookup yields CDR1 DFQATT and CDR2 SNEGSKA (reference sequence).

The chain recombines TRBV5-5 with TRBJ2-1; 11 bases agree with TRBD1. The germline CDR1 and CDR2 sequences are SGHKS and YYEKEE (reference sequence). The V gene end was trimmed by 4 bases and the J gene end by 6 bases; junction bases not matched to a gene: 6. The CDR3 covers 15 residues. The CDR3 DNA reads as TGTGCCAGCAGCACCGGGACAGGGGGGAGCAATGAGCAGTTCTTC. It translates to CASSTGTGGSNEQFF.

The V and J genes are TRBV19 and TRBJ2-5, with D tentatively TRBD2 (6 bases). The germline gives CDR1 LNHDA, CDR2 SQIVND (reference sequence). Trimming shortened V by 3 bases and J by 2 bases, and 16 bases separated the two germline ends. The CDR3 totals 16 residues. The CDR3 spells CASSITSGGSQETQYF. The CDR3 DNA is TGTGCCAGTAGTATCACCTCCGGGGGTTCGCAAGAGACCCAGTACTTC. The full variable domain, rest sourced from reference TRBV19 and TRBJ2-5, is DGGITQSPKYLFRKEGQNVTLSCEQNLNHDAMYWYRQDPGQGLRLIYYSQIVNDFQKGDIAEGYSVSREKKESFPLTVTSAQKNPTAFYLCASSITSGGSQETQYFGPGTRLLVL.

V usage is TRBV11-2 and J usage is TRBJ2-7; tentatively, D is TRBD1 or TRBD2 (5 bases each). Germline V lookup: CDR1 SGHAT, CDR2 FQNNGV. With 4 bases removed from V and 7 bases from J, the gap between germline ends came to 14 bases. The CDR3 runs 13 residues. Here the CDR3 reads CASSSHGAGEQYF. The CDR3 DNA is TGTGCCAGCAGCTCCCATGGGGCGGGTGAGCAGTACTTC.

V usage is TRBV3-1 and J usage is TRBJ2-7, with 7 positions matching TRBD1. The CDR3 runs to 13 residues. CDR1 and CDR2 (germline): LGHDT, YNNKEL (reference sequence). With 2 bases clipped from V and 3 bases from J, the junction kept 1 base outside the gene matches. The CDR3, as DNA: TGTGCCAGCAGCCAAACAGGGGTCTACGAGCAGTACTTC. This encodes CASSQTGVYEQYF.

This clonotype was detected a few times. The rearrangement uses TRBV20-1 and TRBJ2-7; a possible D gene is TRBD2 (5 bases). This CDR3 spans 14 amino acids. Deletions cut 6 bases from V and 1 base from J, with 16 bases between. Germline lookup yields CDR1 DFQATT and CDR2 SNEGSKA (reference sequence). The CDR3 reads CSALDGRVSYEQYF. The CDR3 DNA reads as TGCAGTGCACTAGACGGTCGGGTATCCTACGAGCAGTACTTC.

The chain links TRBV4-3 to TRBJ2-3; 7 bases are shared with TRBD2. The V gene end was trimmed by 11 bases and the J gene end by 3 bases; junction bases not matched to a gene: 17. The germline CDR1 and CDR2 sequences are LGHNA and YSLEER. This CDR3 spans 16 amino acids. The CDR3 DNA follows: TGCGCCCCAGCCCTTGGGGCGGGAGAATGGACAGATACGCAGTATTTT. Protein sequence: CAPALGAGEWTDTQYF.

The rearrangement uses TRBV29-1 and TRBJ2-7; 9 positions agree with TRBD1. J lost 2 bases, V lost 2 bases, and 7 bases had no gene match. CDR1 and CDR2 (germline): SQVTM, ANQGSEA. CDR3 length equals 15 residues. CDR3 loop: CSVETGTGMPYEQYF. CDR3 in DNA: TGCAGCGTTGAAACCGGGACAGGGATGCCCTACGAGCAGTACTTC.

V is TRBV24-1 and J is TRBJ2-1, with a tentative D call TRBD2 (6 bases). Germline loops: CDR1 KGHDR, CDR2 SFDVKD. Trimming left V 9 bases short and J 4 bases short, with 27 bases between. The CDR3 consists of 18 residues. CDR3 region: CATPAGPGTGTPYNEQFF. The DNA for the CDR3 is TGTGCCACCCCTGCGGGCCCGGGCACCGGGACTCCATACAATGAGCAGTTCTTC.

J is TRBJ2-1 and V is TRBV7-9; 8 nucleotides match TRBD1. Germline trimming cut 5 bases from V and 5 bases from J; bases unmatched to any gene: 11. CDR3 length: 16 residues. Germline V gene sequence: CDR1 SEHNR, CDR2 FQNEAQ (reference sequence). The CDR3 DNA follows: TGTGCCAGCAGCCCTTCCAGGGGGCAGCTTAACAATGAGCAGTTCTTC. It yields the protein CASSPSRGQLNNEQFF.

The V call is TRBV10-3, the J call TRBJ2-7; unclear D gene. CDR3 length: 12 residues. Between the trimmed V and J ends, which lost 4 bases and 7 bases, there was a span of 11 bases. Per the germline V gene, CDR1 is ENHRY and CDR2 is SYGVKD. DNA of the CDR3: TGTGCCATCAGTGGCCCCGGTTGGGAGCAGTACTTC. Translated, it gives CAISGPGWEQYF.

This chain links TRBV28 with TRBJ2-1; 9 bases are a match to TRBD1. The CDR3 loop spans 15 amino acids. The germline gives CDR1 MDHEN, CDR2 SYDVKM. V trimming: 2 bases; J trimming: 8 bases; junction bases outside the gene matches: 7. CDR3 sequence reads: CASSLPGQGTDEQFF. The CDR3 bases are TGTGCCAGCAGTTTACCGGGACAGGGTACCGATGAGCAGTTCTTC.

Only a few counts were recorded for this clonotype. One end of the junction does not line up with germline, which may come from a read error. CDR3 region: CASSLGNTEVFF. The DNA for the CDR3 is TGTGCCAGCAGTCTCGGAAACACTGAAGTTTTCTTT. The chain carries TRBV6-5 and TRBJ1-1; D not certain. The CDR3 sequence is 12 residues long. Germline V gene data show CDR1 as MNHEY and CDR2 as SVGAGI.

This clonotype was seen a few times. V gene TRBV4-2 combines with J gene TRBJ2-1; 13 bases are a match to TRBD2. Germline V gene sequence: CDR1 LGHNA, CDR2 YNFKEQ. There are 17 residues in the CDR3. V lost 4 bases and J lost 6; bases outside the gene matches: 9. In DNA form, the CDR3 reads TGTGCCAGCAGCCTGACTAGCGGGGGGCCCCTATTCAATGAGCAGTTCTTC. Amino acid sequence: CASSLTSGGPLFNEQFF.

A note on this clonotype: A much more abundant neighbour one base away suggests this may be a read error. J is TRBJ2-1 and V is TRBV12-3 or TRBV12-4, with a tentative D call TRBD1 (6 bases). The CDR3 runs 17 residues. V shed 8 bases and J shed 5 bases, with 25 bases lying between them. CDR3 loop: CASCSPLGGDVHNEQFF. The CDR3 DNA sequence: TGTGCCAGCTGTTCCCCCCTAGGGGGAGATGTGCACAATGAGCAGTTCTTC.

This chain connects TRBV12-3 or TRBV12-4 to TRBJ1-1; D perhaps matches TRBD1 (5 bases). The V end was cut by 3 bases, the J end by 0 bases, with 8 bases between. The CDR3 length is 14 residues. The CDR3 DNA follows: TGTGCCAGCAGTTTCACAGGATTGAACACTGAAGCTTTCTTT. This gives the protein CASSFTGLNTEAFF.

This clonotype showed up just a few times. This chain connects TRBV4-1 to TRBJ2-7; TRBD1 matches at 9 bases. CDR3 length: 15 residues. The germline V gene has CDR1 MGHRA and CDR2 YSYEKL. With V trimmed by 2 bases and J by 2 bases, 4 bases remained unmatched. CDR3 DNA sequence: TGCGCCAGCAGCCAACTCCGGGACAGGGCCTACGAGCAGTACTTC. Translation: CASSQLRDRAYEQYF.

The chain is built from TRBV7-9 and TRBJ2-1, with TRBD1 matching 10 bases. Germline V gene sequence: CDR1 SEHNR, CDR2 FQNEAQ (reference sequence). J gave up 6 bases and V 4 bases, and 6 bases lay outside the gene matches. This CDR3 region has 15 residues. CDR3 sequence (DNA): TGTGCCAGCAGCTCCTCTGGACAGGGGGTCAATGAGCAGTTCTTC. This translates into CASSSSGQGVNEQFF.

CDR3: CASSLDLGDEQYF. CDR3 nucleotides: TGTGCCAGCAGCTTAGATCTAGGGGACGAGCAGTACTTC. The rearrangement links TRBV11-2 to TRBJ2-7; the D gene is possibly TRBD1 (5 bases). Trimming cost V 0 bases and J 5 bases, with 8 bases left between them. The CDR3 has 13 residues. The germline CDR1 and CDR2 sequences are SGHAT and FQNNGV.

The chain joins TRBV4-1 to TRBJ2-5, with 7 bases matching TRBD2. Unmatched junction bases numbered 7, after V lost 2 bases and J lost 1 base. Germline V CDR1 and CDR2: MGHRA, YSYEKL. The CDR3 contains 16 residues. The CDR3 region has the DNA TGCGCCAGCAGCCAACCCCCCGGGGAGGGCCAAGAGACCCAGTACTTC. It specifies CASSQPPGEGQETQYF.

This clonotype has at least ten counts. This chain uses TRBV29-1 with TRBJ2-1; the match to TRBD2 covers 14 bases. Trimming cost V 3 bases and J 4 bases; bases outside gene matches: 8. This CDR3 has 17 amino acids. The V gene's germline CDR1 is SQVTM and CDR2 ANQGSEA. The CDR3 sequence: CSVDVGLAGGLYNEQFF. DNA of the CDR3: TGCAGCGTTGACGTAGGACTAGCGGGAGGCTTATACAATGAGCAGTTCTTC.

The J gene is TRBJ1-1, the V gene TRBV7-9; D not certain. This CDR3 comprises 14 residues. The germline V gene has CDR1 SEHNR and CDR2 FQNEAQ (reference sequence). Trimming removed 1 base at V and 1 base at J, with 7 bases between. The DNA of the CDR3 is TGTGCCAGCAGCTTAGTGGGAGCGAACACTGAAGCTTTCTTT. The encoded protein is CASSLVGANTEAFF.

This clonotype has more than one count but fewer than ten. The rearrangement joins TRBV11-2 to TRBJ1-1; 9 bases are a match to TRBD1. Germline CDR1 and CDR2: SGHAT and FQNNGV. The CDR3 totals 15 residues. V lost 5 bases to trimming and J lost 5 bases; unmatched junction nucleotides: 9. This CDR3 reads CASSPRDRVYTEAFF. The DNA for the CDR3 is TGTGCCAGCAGCCCCCGGGACAGGGTTTATACTGAAGCTTTCTTT.